One and the same sample provided the 25 T cell receptor beta chains below, sequenced in a study of blood T cell repertoires in COVID-19. The protocol was immunoSEQ multiplex PCR, while the TCRdb copy is restricted to in-frame clones and leaves out a portion. The top ten clones hold approximately 12% of a sample with about 50,000 clones, 88% of them seen once. The sequencing sample was made of peripheral blood. The receptors were gathered from a human donor with active COVID-19. The donor label of this sample is uncertain.

The chain links TRBV9 to TRBJ2-5, with 9 positions matching TRBD1. This CDR3 comprises 18 residues. CDR1 and CDR2 (germline): SGDLS, YYNGEE. Trimming removed 4 bases from V and 1 base from J; junction bases left unmatched: 14. CDR3 loop: CASSPRGLGQGLQETQYF. The CDR3 coding sequence is TGTGCCAGCAGCCCGAGAGGGCTAGGACAGGGGCTCCAAGAGACCCAGTACTTC.

This clone has ten or more counts. Other DNA sequences in this specimen translate into the identical CDR3. J is TRBJ2-1 and V is TRBV15, with D tentatively TRBD2 (7 bases). The CDR3 has 15 amino acids. The ends were cut back, 4 bases at V and 4 bases at J, with 14 bases in the middle. Per germline, CDR1 LNHNV and CDR2 YYDKDF (reference sequence). The CDR3 nucleotides read TGTGCCACCAGCAACGGAGGGGGGGGTTACAATGAGCAGTTCTTC. Encoded protein: CATSNGGGGYNEQFF.

This rearrangement joins TRBV7-2 to TRBJ2-7; perhaps TRBD2 as D (6 bases). V was cut by 1 base and J by 4 bases, with 14 bases left in between. CDR1 and CDR2 from the germline V gene are SGHTA and FQGNSA. This CDR3 has 15 residues. CDR3 residues: CASSLVDGRGYEQYF. Written as DNA, the CDR3 is TGTGCCAGCAGCTTAGTTGACGGGAGAGGGTACGAGCAGTACTTC.

The chain recombines TRBV19 with TRBJ2-7, with 10 bases that match TRBD2. CDR3 length: 14 amino acids. CDR1 is LNHDA, CDR2 SQIVND, per germline (reference sequence). With V trimmed by 3 bases and J by 6 bases, 5 bases remained unmatched. The CDR3 DNA reads as TGTGCCAGTAGTATCCAGCTAGCGGGAGTCGAGCAGTACTTC. Amino acid sequence: CASSIQLAGVEQYF.

The V call is TRBV2, the J call TRBJ1-2; TRBD1 is a possible D gene (6 bases). V dropped 5 bases and J dropped 3 bases, with 10 bases sitting between them. CDR1 SNHLY and CDR2 FYNNEI come from the germline V gene. CDR3 length: 13 amino acids. The CDR3 is CASSPTGYYGYTF. For the CDR3, the DNA is TGTGCCAGCAGTCCTACAGGGTACTATGGCTACACCTTC.

V usage is TRBV19 and J usage is TRBJ2-6, with TRBD1 as a possible D gene (6 bases). V lost 5 bases to trimming and J lost 0 bases, with 14 bases between them. The germline V gene has CDR1 LNHDA and CDR2 SQIVND (reference sequence). The CDR3 sequence is 17 residues long. The CDR3 sequence is CASSPQGFSSGANVLTF. For the CDR3, the DNA is TGTGCCAGTAGTCCGCAGGGGTTTAGCTCTGGGGCCAACGTCCTGACTTTC.

The chain joins TRBV12-3 or TRBV12-4 to TRBJ1-1; no clear D. Trimming removed 7 bases at V and 8 bases at J, with 14 bases between. This CDR3 comprises 12 residues. The CDR3 DNA reads as TGTGCCAGCACTGATCCTGATCTAGAAGCTTTCTTT. This gives the protein CASTDPDLEAFF.

The chain combines TRBV5-1 with TRBJ2-7; D is possibly TRBD2 (6 bases). The length of the CDR3 is 16 residues. V lost 0 bases to trimming and J lost 0 bases, with 13 bases between them. Germline V gene data show CDR1 as SGHRS and CDR2 as YFSETQ. The CDR3 sequence is CASSLGVGRSSYEQYF. CDR3 nucleotides: TGCGCCAGCAGCTTGGGGGTAGGGAGGTCCTCCTACGAGCAGTACTTC. The whole variable domain, remainder taken from reference TRBV5-1 and TRBJ2-7, is KAGVTQTPRYLIKTRGQQVTLSCSPISGHRSVSWYQQTPGQGLQFLFEYFSETQRNKGNFPGRFSGRQFSNSRSEMNVSTLELGDSALYLCASSLGVGRSSYEQYFGPGTRLTVT.

The chain links TRBV6-6 to TRBJ1-2; 7 bases map to TRBD1. The CDR3 covers 14 residues. Trimming at V came to 8 bases and at J to 1 base, leaving 7 bases not matched to a gene. Germline CDR1 and CDR2: MNHNY and SVGAGI (reference sequence). This CDR3 is CASLKGGLNYGYTF. CDR3 sequence (DNA): TGTGCCAGCCTTAAAGGGGGCCTTAACTATGGCTACACCTTC.

V and J are TRBV5-1 and TRBJ1-5; D is unresolved. The CDR3 has 13 amino acids. V was clipped by 0 bases and J by 5 bases, with 6 bases between them. Germline V lookup: CDR1 SGHRS, CDR2 YFSETQ. Here the CDR3 reads CASSLVGDQPQHF. CDR3 sequence (DNA): TGCGCCAGCAGCTTGGTCGGGGATCAGCCCCAGCATTTT.

The chain employs TRBV5-5 and TRBJ2-7, with TRBD2 matching 9 bases. CDR3 length equals 15 residues. V was pared by 4 bases and J by 0 bases, with 5 bases of the junction left unmatched. CDR1 and CDR2 from the germline V gene are SGHKS and YYEKEE (reference sequence). CDR3 residues: CASSRTSANSYEQYF. CDR3 sequence (DNA): TGTGCCAGCAGCCGGACTAGCGCTAACTCCTACGAGCAGTACTTC.

CDR3 bases: TGCAGCTCTAATGACGGGGGGGCGCGAGGCTACACCTTC. As protein: CSSNDGGARGYTF. V gene TRBV29-1 combines with J gene TRBJ1-2; possible D gene TRBD1, 6 bases. From germline, CDR1 is SQVTM and CDR2 ANQGSEA. V lost 8 bases and J lost 8, with 21 bases in between. The CDR3 consists of 13 residues.

The chain joins TRBV7-8 to TRBJ1-1; possible D gene TRBD1, 6 bases. Trimming cost V 5 bases and J 5 bases, with 12 bases left between them. CDR3 length: 13 amino acids. Per the germline V gene, CDR1 is SGHVS and CDR2 is FQNEAQ. For the CDR3, the DNA is TGTGCCAGCAGCCTCACGCAGGGGACTGAAGCTTTCTTT. Protein: CASSLTQGTEAFF.

The sample holds a few counts of this clone. The rearrangement links TRBV5-1 to TRBJ2-1; 7 nucleotides align to TRBD1. The CDR3 extends over 16 amino acids. V lost 0 bases, J lost 8 bases, and 11 bases stayed unmatched. In germline, CDR1 is SGHRS, CDR2 YFSETQ. The CDR3 nucleotides are TGCGCCAGCAGCTTGGTAGGGGGCCTCAAACCCGATGAGCAGTTCTTC. Amino acids: CASSLVGGLKPDEQFF.

The gene calls are TRBV9 and TRBJ1-6; a possible D gene is TRBD1 (5 bases). V lost 3 bases and J lost 6, with 13 bases in between. Germline lookup yields CDR1 SGDLS and CDR2 YYNGEE. The CDR3 runs to 15 residues. The CDR3 sequence: CASSEEGRLNSPLHF. The CDR3 DNA sequence: TGTGCCAGCAGCGAGGAGGGGAGGCTTAATTCACCCCTCCACTTT.

This chain joins TRBV11-2 and TRBJ2-5, with D possibly TRBD2 on 5 matching bases. CDR1 and CDR2 (germline): SGHAT, FQNNGV. The V and J ends lost 5 bases and 7 bases respectively, with 17 bases between them. The CDR3 is made up of 14 amino acids. Written as DNA, the CDR3 is TGTGCCAGCAGCCCCCGGGAACTGGGTCTGACCCAGTACTTC. It is translated as CASSPRELGLTQYF.

V gene TRBV2 combines with J gene TRBJ2-3; 12 bases agree with TRBD1. The V gene's germline CDR1 is SNHLY and CDR2 FYNNEI. The CDR3 length is 16 residues. Losses at the gene ends were 6 bases for V and 2 bases for J; bases not matched to a gene: 6. CDR3 bases: TGTGCCAGCAGGTCCGGGACAGGGGGCCACACAGATACGCAGTATTTT. Translation gives CASRSGTGGHTDTQYF.

The rearrangement links TRBV13 to TRBJ2-2, with 9 bases that match TRBD2. The CDR3 extends over 21 amino acids. Germline-derived CDR1 and CDR2 are PRHDT and FYEKMQ (reference sequence). With 5 bases clipped from V and 0 bases from J, the junction kept 19 bases outside the gene matches. CDR3 in DNA: TGTGCCAGCAGCGCAAGGTATAGCGGGGGCCTTCTTTACGCGAACACCGGGGAGCTGTTTTTT. Amino acid sequence: CASSARYSGGLLYANTGELFF. Looking up the rest from reference TRBV13 and TRBJ2-2 gives the full variable domain: AAGVIQSPRHLIKEKRETATLKCYPIPRHDTVYWYQQGPGQDPQFLISFYEKMQSDKGSIPDRFSAQQFSDYHSELNMSSLELGDSALYFCASSARYSGGLLYANTGELFFGEGSRLTVL.

The genes are TRBV2 and TRBJ1-5, with 11 bases fitting TRBD1. Trimming removed 8 bases from V and 0 bases from J; junction bases left unmatched: 15. CDR3 length equals 19 residues. CDR1 is SNHLY, CDR2 FYNNEI, per germline. CDR3 loop: CASAPRGQGGPYSNQPQHF. CDR3 DNA: TGTGCCAGCGCCCCCCGGGGACAGGGGGGACCTTATAGCAATCAGCCCCAGCATTTT. The full variable domain, with the rest looked up from reference TRBV2 and TRBJ1-5, is EPEVTQTPSHQVTQMGQEVILRCVPISNHLYFYWYRQILGQKVEFLVSFYNNEISEKSEIFDDQFSVERPDGSNFTLKIRSTKLEDSAMYFCASAPRGQGGPYSNQPQHFGDGTRLSIL.

CDR3 region: CASSEFVGTYNEQFF. In DNA, the CDR3 is TGTGCCAGCAGTGAATTCGTCGGGACATACAATGAGCAGTTCTTC. This chain connects TRBV2 to TRBJ2-1, with a possible D match to TRBD1 (6 bases). Trimming removed 2 bases at V and 4 bases at J, with 12 bases between. CDR1 and CDR2 from the germline V gene are SNHLY and FYNNEI. This CDR3 has 15 amino acids.

J is TRBJ2-4 and V is TRBV2; TRBD1 matches 7 bases. V lost 4 bases and J lost 1; bases outside the gene matches: 4. The CDR3 consists of 15 residues. CDR1 and CDR2 from the germline V gene are SNHLY and FYNNEI. The CDR3 DNA follows: TGTGCCAGCAGTGGGACAGGACTGGCCAAAAACATTCAGTACTTC. As protein: CASSGTGLAKNIQYF.

V usage is TRBV11-2 and J usage is TRBJ1-2, with TRBD1 matching over 12 bases. CDR1 and CDR2 from the germline V gene are SGHAT and FQNNGV. The V and J ends lost 1 base and 7 bases, in that order; junction bases with no gene match: 4. The CDR3 has 15 amino acids. For the CDR3, the DNA is TGTGCCAGCAGCTTAGTACGGGACAGGGGGCGTGGCTACACCTTC. Amino acids: CASSLVRDRGRGYTF.

The V gene is TRBV19, the J gene TRBJ2-4, with 12 positions matching TRBD2. Germline CDR1 reads LNHDA; CDR2 reads SQIVND (reference sequence). There are 18 residues in the CDR3. V trimming: 5 bases; J trimming: 1 base; junction bases outside the gene matches: 9. The CDR3 DNA is TGTGCCAGTAGTCTGACTAGCGGGAGCTTCTCGGCCAAAAACATTCAGTACTTC. It encodes CASSLTSGSFSAKNIQYF. The whole variable domain, filled in from reference TRBV19 and TRBJ2-4, reads DGGITQSPKYLFRKEGQNVTLSCEQNLNHDAMYWYRQDPGQGLRLIYYSQIVNDFQKGDIAEGYSVSREKKESFPLTVTSAQKNPTAFYLCASSLTSGSFSAKNIQYFGAGTRLSVL.

V usage is TRBV5-1 and J usage is TRBJ1-3, with unresolved D. The V and J ends lost 0 bases and 2 bases respectively, with 15 bases between them. The length of the CDR3 is 17 residues. From germline, CDR1 is SGHRS and CDR2 YFSETQ. The CDR3 sequence is CASSLGMEGPTGNTIYF. CDR3 nucleotides: TGCGCCAGCAGCTTGGGAATGGAGGGCCCCACTGGAAACACCATATATTTT.

V gene TRBV7-9 combines with J gene TRBJ1-1; TRBD1 is a possible D gene (6 bases). Germline V lookup: CDR1 SEHNR, CDR2 FQNEAQ (reference sequence). The CDR3 is 12 amino acids. The V end lost 3 bases, the J end lost 7 bases, and 9 bases lay between the germline ends. CDR3 sequence (DNA): TGTGCCAGCAGCTTCGCGACAGGTGAAGCTTTCTTT. It translates to CASSFATGEAFF.